This T cell receptor (beta chain) originates from a study of T cells in Graves' hyperthyroidism and ophthalmopathy. This clonotype occurred many times. V lost 5 bases and J 10 bases, leaving 15 bases between the germline ends. Germline assignment: CDR1 SGHTA and CDR2 FQGTGA. The CDR3 is made up of 13 amino acids. The source material, RNA transcripts, was used to amplify TCR beta CDR3 regions. HTBI primers were employed in a first-round RT-PCR of the TCR CDR3. TCRdb called the multiplex PCR reads again in MiXCR, with one record for every CDR3 protein. The sample includes 250,000 to 300,000 distinct CDR3 sequences, approximately 15% seen only once; the top ten take roughly 7.9%.

The V and J genes are TRBV7-3 and TRBJ2-1, with D possibly being TRBD1 (6 bases). The sequenced sample consisted of blood. The sequence came from a woman aged 40 to 49 with Graves' hyperthyroidism. For the CDR3, the DNA is TGTGCCAGCAGCAGATTACAGGGTATGGAGCAGTTCTTC. It encodes CASSRLQGMEQFF.